This is a list of T cell receptor beta chains from one sample in a study of cytomegalovirus exposure and HLA in healthy donors. Some clones are missing from TCRdb's copy, which holds only in-frame ones; the method was immunoSEQ multiplex PCR. The sample consists of some 110,000 clones, 70% of them appearing once. The sample taken for sequencing was PBMCs. The receptors come from a young man in good health and CMV-seropositive. Each CDR3 is given without its conserved first and last residue. D genes are given only for firm matches.

TRBD1	TRBV25-1	TRBJ2-5	ASSGWDSLPQETQY
.	TRBV6-6	TRBJ1-4	ASSYIGQTNEKLF
TRBD2	TRBV7-2	TRBJ2-3	ASSLGDYYTDTQY
TRBD1	TRBV18	TRBJ1-6	ASSPWDSSYNSPLH
.	TRBV7-6	TRBJ1-6	ASSLQGPVNSPLH
TRBD2	TRBV15	TRBJ2-3	ATSGGGRASDTQY
.	TRBV5-5	TRBJ2-7	ASSLHFGGEQY
.	TRBV19	TRBJ2-1	ASSIPGGGRDNEQF
.	TRBV19	TRBJ1-6	ATLGHFNSPLH
TRBD2	TRBV9	TRBJ2-3	ASSVTSGATDTQY
TRBD2	TRBV7-9	TRBJ2-2	ASSSSGLAENTGELF
.	TRBV6-5	TRBJ2-2	ASSYHESGELF
TRBD1	TRBV5-8	TRBJ1-5	ASSSLQGVFSNQPQH
.	TRBV14	TRBJ1-2	ASSLVRGDRSGYT
TRBD1	TRBV5-1	TRBJ1-2	ASSSGSGGLYGYT
.	TRBV11-2	TRBJ1-2	ASSSRGDYGYT
TRBD1	TRBV7-3	TRBJ1-1	ASSSTGADTEAF
.	TRBV29-1	TRBJ2-7	SGGGGDSYEQY
.	TRBV5-1	TRBJ1-2	ASSREQGPGDYGYT
.	TRBV12-5	TRBJ1-5	ASGLIVVGTSPPYSNQPQH
.	TRBV5-5	TRBJ1-4	ASSLVSLGLRANEKLF
.	TRBV7-2	TRBJ2-2	ASSIRTGNTGELF
.	TRBV5-1	TRBJ2-5	ASKSSGEETQY
TRBD1	TRBV18	TRBJ1-2	ASSPMKGQGGYGYT
.	TRBV30	TRBJ1-1	AWSESFMGAAWSTEAF
TRBD2	TRBV6-5	TRBJ2-5	ASSYGLAEETQY
.	TRBV5-1	TRBJ1-1	ASSLHSDTEAF
.	TRBV27	TRBJ1-6	ASSTRGGDNSPLH
.	TRBV5-4	TRBJ1-1	ASSFGGSNTEAF
.	TRBV5-1	TRBJ1-1	ASSYQRGFNTEAF
.	TRBV30	TRBJ2-5	AWSVLGREETQY
.	TRBV15	TRBJ2-3	ATGLGGTDTQY
.	TRBV7-3	TRBJ1-1	ASSPQLDTEAF
TRBD2	TRBV7-2	TRBJ2-5	ASSLRREGRETQY
.	TRBV21-1	TRBJ2-2	ASNSRPGYANTGELF